The 22 T cell receptor beta chains presented below share a single source sample, sequenced in a study of vaccination and CD4 T cells after COVID-19 (dated 2022 in TCRdb). The method behind the library was PCR. The sequencer was an Illumina iSeq 100. At the Johns Hopkins FTIC core, DNA from the cultured CD4+ T cells underwent TCR sequencing with the Oncomine TCR Beta short-read assay. TCRdb reran the public reads through fastp at Q25 and MiXCR, keeping productive beta chains. Rows are unified per CDR3 protein, each entry keeping the most common DNA and genes. The sample table records 20,000 to 30,000 distinct CDR3 sequences; approximately 28% of these occur just once. The ten biggest clones cover about 7.6% of the sample. This specimen's time point label, interpreted: late sampling 161 to 241 days after vaccination in a few convalescent patients. The meaning of the sample's treatment or condition label: roughly 11-day PBMC culture with coronavirus spike peptide pools or control peptides (ViraFEST assay).

These receptors lack a known antigen. The sequenced sample was CD4+ T cells from blood, cultured in vitro, obtained about 7 months after SARS-CoV-2 vaccination. Receptor source: a human donor who had recovered from COVID-19.

This clonotype was observed a single time. The chain links TRBV12-3 or TRBV12-4 to TRBJ2-5, with 8 bases identical to TRBD2. V dropped 4 bases and J dropped 4; count of bases not matched to a gene: 5. The CDR3 length is 14 residues. The CDR3 DNA sequence: TGTGCCAGCAGTTCCGGACTAGCTCGAGAGACCCAGTACTTC. Translated: CASSSGLARETQYF.

This clonotype showed up just a few times. The rearrangement joins TRBV20-1 to TRBJ2-7; 10 positions match TRBD1. The germline CDR1 and CDR2 sequences are DFQATT and SNEGSKA (reference sequence). V shed 3 bases and J 4 bases; nucleotides not matched to a gene: 9. This CDR3 contains 15 residues. The CDR3 here is CSARPQDRGLYEQYF. The CDR3 bases are TGCAGTGCTAGGCCGCAAGACAGGGGGCTGTACGAGCAGTACTTC.

The chain is built from TRBV19 and TRBJ2-7, with 8 bases aligning to TRBD1. The CDR3 consists of 15 residues. Germline lookup yields CDR1 LNHDA and CDR2 SQIVND (reference sequence). V shed 4 bases, J shed 1 base, and the junction held 6 bases outside the gene matches. The chain's CDR3 is CASSTAGTGSYEQYF. For the CDR3, the DNA is TGTGCCAGTAGTACCGCCGGGACAGGATCCTACGAGCAGTACTTC.

The chain combines TRBV18 with TRBJ1-5; D is unresolved. The CDR3 covers 13 residues. The V gene's germline CDR1 is KGHSH and CDR2 LQKENI. V was trimmed by 3 bases and J by 5 bases, leaving 8 bases between them. In nucleotides, the CDR3 is TGTGCCAGCTCACCGGGCGGGGATCAGCCCCAGCATTTT. Protein sequence: CASSPGGDQPQHF.

This clonotype has just a few counts. The J gene is TRBJ2-6, the V gene TRBV7-9, with 10 bases that match TRBD1. The germline CDR1 and CDR2 sequences are SEHNR and FQNEAQ (reference sequence). This CDR3 is 17 amino acids long. Trimming took 5 bases from V and 3 from J; bases not matched to a gene: 7. The DNA for the CDR3 is TGTGCCAGCAGCGGACGACAGGGGGCCAATGGGGCCAACGTCCTGACTTTC. Translating it yields CASSGRQGANGANVLTF.

The chain joins TRBV28 to TRBJ2-2; D is perhaps TRBD1 or TRBD2 (6 bases each). Germline CDR1 reads MDHEN; CDR2 reads SYDVKM. V lost 9 bases and J lost 6, with 17 bases in between. The CDR3 runs to 14 residues. CDR3 in DNA: TGTGCCAGTCTTGGGGCGGAGGGGGCCGGGGAGCTGTTTTTT. Translated, it gives CASLGAEGAGELFF.

The CDR3 nucleotides read TGTGCCAGTAGGGGATCTGGACTAGCGGAGCCGGGTGAGCAGTTCTTC. It translates to CASRGSGLAEPGEQFF. The chain recombines TRBV19 with TRBJ2-1; 10 nucleotides line up with TRBD2. This CDR3 has 16 amino acids. V was clipped by 6 bases and J by 9 bases; unmatched bases: 14. Germline values: CDR1 LNHDA, CDR2 SQIVND (reference sequence).

A few counts support this clonotype. The genes are TRBV6-1 and TRBJ2-7; 8 bases agree with TRBD2. V trimming: 2 bases; J trimming: 7 bases; junction bases outside the gene matches: 10. This CDR3 contains 15 residues. The V gene's germline CDR1 is MNHNS and CDR2 SASEGT. CDR3 loop: CASSEFPGGPGEQYF. CDR3 DNA sequence: TGTGCCAGCAGTGAATTTCCGGGAGGGCCGGGGGAGCAGTACTTC.

There are a few counts of this clonotype. The chain is built from TRBV6-1 and TRBJ2-5, with D hard to call. The CDR3 is 11 residues long. CDR1 is MNHNS and CDR2 is SASEGT in the germline V gene. V lost 6 bases and J lost 5, with 7 bases in between. The chain's CDR3 is CASRHGETQYF. The CDR3 DNA follows: TGTGCCAGCAGACACGGGGAGACCCAGTACTTC.

CDR3 coding DNA: TGTGCCAGCAGTGACAGGATCTATGGCTACACCTTC. Its translation is CASSDRIYGYTF. This rearrangement joins TRBV28 to TRBJ1-2, with D perhaps matching TRBD1 (6 bases). Germline V lookup: CDR1 MDHEN, CDR2 SYDVKM. The CDR3 sequence is 12 residues long. Trimming cost V 5 bases and J 4 bases, with 8 bases left between them.

The V call is TRBV20-1, the J call TRBJ2-5, with D unclear. This CDR3 has 14 residues. The ends were cut back, 2 bases at V and 1 base at J, with 11 bases in the middle. Germline V gene lookup returns CDR1 DFQATT and CDR2 SNEGSKA (reference sequence). DNA of the CDR3: TGCAGTGCTAGACTAGAACCCCGCCAAGAGACCCAGTACTTC. Protein sequence: CSARLEPRQETQYF.

This clonotype turned up a few times. The J gene is TRBJ2-3, the V gene TRBV7-8; D might be TRBD1 or TRBD2, each matching 6 bases. The V and J ends lost 1 base and 7 bases respectively, with 18 bases between them. Germline loops: CDR1 SGHVS, CDR2 FQNEAQ. The CDR3 has 16 residues. The CDR3 is CASSLVGGNRVNTQYF. For the CDR3, the DNA is TGTGCCAGCAGCTTAGTAGGGGGGAACAGGGTCAATACGCAGTATTTT. The full variable domain, in which reference TRBV7-8 and TRBJ2-3 provide the parts outside the CDR3, is GAGVSQSPRYKVAKRGQDVALRCDPISGHVSLFWYQQALGQGPEFLTYFQNEAQLDKSGLPSDRFFAERPEGSVSTLKIQRTQQEDSAVYLCASSLVGGNRVNTQYFGPGTRLTVL.

Only a few counts were recorded for this clonotype. V is TRBV19 and J is TRBJ2-7; TRBD1 matches 10 bases. The CDR3 totals 15 residues. The germline V gene has CDR1 LNHDA and CDR2 SQIVND (reference sequence). Trimming removed 1 base from V and 6 bases from J; junction bases left unmatched: 6. CDR3 nucleotides: TGTGCCAGTAGTATAGCGAGACAGGGGGCGTCCGAGCAGTACTTC. This codes for CASSIARQGASEQYF.

V and J are TRBV19 and TRBJ2-5, with unresolved D. The V end lost 9 bases, the J end lost 5 bases, and 13 bases lay between the germline ends. This CDR3 contains 12 residues. Germline CDR1 reads LNHDA; CDR2 reads SQIVND (reference sequence). This CDR3 is CASSRSKETQYF. CDR3 nucleotides: TGTGCCAGCTCGAGGTCGAAGGAGACCCAGTACTTC.

The chain has TRBV20-1 and TRBJ2-7; 8 nucleotides match TRBD2. Germline assignment: CDR1 DFQATT and CDR2 SNEGSKA (reference sequence). V trimming: 1 base; J trimming: 10 bases; junction bases outside the gene matches: 15. This CDR3 spans 15 amino acids. This chain's CDR3 is CSARAGSGGSGRQYF. The DNA of the CDR3 is TGCAGTGCTAGAGCCGGCTCTGGGGGAAGCGGGAGACAGTACTTC.

This chain links TRBV20-1 with TRBJ2-5; 13 nucleotides align to TRBD2. V dropped 6 bases and J dropped 3; count of bases not matched to a gene: 13. The CDR3 sequence is 17 residues long. Germline values: CDR1 DFQATT, CDR2 SNEGSKA (reference sequence). CDR3 nucleotides: TGCAGTGCCCAACCTCTCACCGGGACTAGCGGGGAAGAGACCCAGTACTTC. Translating gives CSAQPLTGTSGEETQYF.

The gene calls are TRBV6-5 and TRBJ2-1, with 15 bases lining up with TRBD2. CDR3 size: 16 residues. The junction had 0 bases not matched to a gene; V was cut back by 0 bases and J by 6 bases. Germline V CDR1 and CDR2: MNHEY, SVGAGI. CDR3 sequence reads: CASSYSGLAGGNEQFF. CDR3 nucleotides: TGTGCCAGCAGTTACTCGGGACTAGCGGGGGGCAATGAGCAGTTCTTC.

The chain combines TRBV7-9 with TRBJ2-3; a possible D gene is TRBD2 (5 bases). V lost 4 bases and J lost 5, with 13 bases in between. This CDR3 comprises 14 residues. CDR1 and CDR2 (germline): SEHNR, FQNEAQ (reference sequence). The CDR3 nucleotides are TGTGCCAGCAGCTCCCTCGAGGGTAGAGATACGCAGTATTTT. As protein: CASSSLEGRDTQYF.

In this sample, this clonotype turned up a few times. The J gene is TRBJ1-1, the V gene TRBV15; 7 positions match TRBD1. This CDR3 has 16 residues. J gave up 3 bases and V 1 base, and 8 bases lay outside the gene matches. Germline values: CDR1 LNHNV, CDR2 YYDKDF (reference sequence). The CDR3 DNA reads as TGTGCCACCAGCAGAGGAAGGGGGCCCTCACACACTGAAGCTTTCTTT. Residues: CATSRGRGPSHTEAFF.

This clonotype was detected only a few times. The V and J genes are TRBV20-1 and TRBJ2-3; D is perhaps TRBD1 or TRBD2 (5 bases each). There are 16 residues in the CDR3. V lost 3 bases and J 0 bases, leaving 16 bases between the germline ends. CDR1 and CDR2 from the germline V gene are DFQATT and SNEGSKA (reference sequence). CDR3 in amino acids: CSASDRDLASTDTQYF. CDR3 bases: TGCAGTGCTAGTGACCGGGACCTTGCTAGCACAGATACGCAGTATTTT.

The V call is TRBV5-6, the J call TRBJ1-5; D might be TRBD1 (5 bases). The CDR3 covers 16 residues. The V end lost 2 bases, the J end lost 5 bases, and 17 bases lay between the germline ends. Germline assignment: CDR1 SGHDT and CDR2 YYEEEE. The CDR3 coding sequence is TGTGCCAGCAGCTTCAGCGGGGCCCGGGTACATCAGCCCCAGCATTTT. It yields the protein CASSFSGARVHQPQHF.

This clonotype occurred a few times. The rearrangement uses TRBV2 and TRBJ1-6; no firm D call. The CDR3 is 13 amino acids. Germline CDR1 is SNHLY and CDR2 is FYNNEI. Trimming took off 3 bases at V and 10 bases at J, with 10 bases between the two ends. CDR3 sequence (DNA): TGTGCCAGCAGTGATGGGTGGGCCTCACCCCTCCACTTT. Amino acids: CASSDGWASPLHF. Using reference TRBV2 and TRBJ1-6 for the parts outside the CDR3, the full variable domain is EPEVTQTPSHQVTQMGQEVILRCVPISNHLYFYWYRQILGQKVEFLVSFYNNEISEKSEIFDDQFSVERPDGSNFTLKIRSTKLEDSAMYFCASSDGWASPLHFGNGTRLTVT.